Each of the 7 T cell receptor beta chains below was sequenced from the same sample in a study of regulatory T cells in long-lasting Graves disease. Documented time point: newly diagnosed GD, antithyroid drugs for less than 3 months. From PBMCs, RNA was extracted and then used to make the TCR library. Construction of TCR beta libraries relied on iRepertoire HTBI primers and on Arm-PCR targeting CDR3 regions. TCRdb ran MiXCR on the multiplex PCR reads and lists one entry per CDR3 protein. The table shows 350,000 to 550,000 distinct CDR3 sequences, with 15% occurring only once. The sample also formed part of further work on T cells in Graves' hyperthyroidism and ophthalmopathy.

The sequenced sample was peripheral blood mononuclear cells (PBMCs), obtained at new diagnosis, from a patient treated with antithyroid drugs. The receptors originated from a woman under 40 with Graves disease.

This clonotype was seen ten or more times. The gene calls are TRBV7-9 and TRBJ1-1; 7 bases agree with TRBD1. Germline V gives CDR1 SEHNR, CDR2 FQNEAQ (reference sequence). The CDR3 is 15 amino acids. V trimming: 7 bases; J trimming: 1 base; junction bases outside the gene matches: 9. In DNA form, the CDR3 reads TGTGCCAGCACTTCACTCGGGACAGCGAACACTGAAGCTTTCTTT. The encoded protein is CASTSLGTANTEAFF.

As to this clonotype: This could be a read error, since a much larger clone is one nucleotide away. Likely a read error: the CDR3 ends without its conserved phenylalanine or tryptophan. The chain carries TRBV29-1 and TRBJ1-1; D unresolved. V lost 6 bases, J lost 11 bases, and 13 bases lay in between. The CDR3 extends over 10 amino acids. Looked up from germline, CDR1 is SQVTM and CDR2 is ANQGSEA. CDR3: CSVAGPEAFS. CDR3 DNA: TGCAGCGTAGCGGGCCCGGAGGCTTTCTCT.

CDR3 sequence (DNA): TGTGCCAGCAGTGAATTGGCAGGATCCTCGAATGAGCAGTTCTTC. Protein sequence: CASSELAGSSNEQFF. The chain couples TRBV6-4 to TRBJ2-1; no definite D call. CDR3 size: 15 residues. Germline CDR1 MRHNA, CDR2 SNTAGT. Trimming cost V 3 bases and J 7 bases, with 16 bases left between them.

This chain uses TRBV7-2 with TRBJ1-2; perhaps TRBD1 as D (5 bases). The CDR3 has 12 residues. The germline CDR1 and CDR2 sequences are SGHTA and FQGNSA. V lost 5 bases to trimming and J lost 7 bases, with 11 bases between them. The CDR3 region is CASSPSRAGYTF. CDR3 nucleotides: TGTGCCAGCAGCCCAAGCAGGGCTGGCTACACCTTC.

This clonotype has a count of ten or more. This chain links TRBV5-1 with TRBJ2-3; 10 positions agree with TRBD2. Losses at the gene ends were 7 bases for V and 1 base for J; bases not matched to a gene: 6. The CDR3 sequence is 15 residues long. The germline V gene encodes CDR1 SGHRS and CDR2 YFSETQ. The CDR3 protein is CASRGLAAGTDTQYF. In nucleotides, the CDR3 is TGCGCCAGCCGAGGACTAGCGGCGGGCACAGATACGCAGTATTTT.

This clonotype was observed at least ten times. The CDR3 nucleotides are TGTGCCAGCAGCTTAGGGTCCAGACTAGCGGTTCCCTACGAGCAGTACTTC. Translated: CASSLGSRLAVPYEQYF. The rearrangement uses TRBV11-2 and TRBJ2-7, with 9 bases that match TRBD2. Looked up from germline, CDR1 is SGHAT and CDR2 is FQNNGV. CDR3 length equals 17 residues. Germline trimming cut 1 base from V and 2 bases from J; bases unmatched to any gene: 9.

This clonotype turned up a few times. The V call is TRBV10-3, the J call TRBJ1-5; D unresolved. The V and J ends lost 2 bases and 0 bases respectively, with 8 bases between them. From germline, CDR1 is ENHRY and CDR2 SYGVKD. CDR3 length: 15 amino acids. This CDR3 is CAISERGSSNQPQHF. In DNA, the CDR3 is TGTGCCATCAGTGAGAGAGGGAGTAGCAATCAGCCCCAGCATTTT.